Given below is one TCR beta chain in context. The antigen is not known. Germline loops: CDR1 SGHNT, CDR2 YENEEA. This CDR3 contains 17 residues. Unmatched junction bases numbered 11, after V lost 6 bases and J lost 1 base. This sample is part of a study of T cell responses to AZD1222 COVID-19 vaccine. The study, taken as a whole, reports: Females made up more of the donors, who were largely white British, and clonal diversity may have come out too low. There were repertoire samples only from the period after the peak T cell response.

Measured with immunoSEQ multiplex PCR; TCRdb has only the in-frame clones, and not every one. The sample contains 100,000 to 150,000 clones, roughly nine tenths of which appear only once. The sequencing used peripheral blood, collected on day 0 of AZD1222 vaccination. The chain has TRBV11-3 and TRBJ2-1; 8 bases line up with TRBD2. The sequence came from an adult in good health. CDR3 in amino acids: CASSSHLSGRSYNEQFF. CDR3 in DNA: TGTGCCAGCAGTTCCCATCTAAGCGGGAGATCCTACAATGAGCAGTTCTTC.